A single sample gave rise to the 32 T cell receptor beta chains below, sequenced in a study of cytomegalovirus exposure and HLA in healthy donors. The PCR had 60 Vbeta and 13 Jbeta primers. Using immunoSEQ multiplex PCR, the repertoire was profiled, and TCRdb retains in-frame clones only, with some absent. The sample consists of roughly 110,000 clones, 60% to 80% of them appearing once. The sequenced material came from PBMCs. The receptors originated from a boy under 18 in good health and CMV-seronegative.

The gene calls are TRBV2 and TRBJ2-7, with D possibly matching TRBD1 (6 bases). In germline, CDR1 is SNHLY, CDR2 FYNNEI. The V gene lost 6 bases and the J gene lost 2 bases, with 8 bases spanning the gap. The CDR3 is 12 amino acids. In DNA form, the CDR3 reads TGTGCCAGCAGGGGGGACACCTACGAGCAGTACTTC. Protein product: CASRGDTYEQYF.

V gene TRBV28 combines with J gene TRBJ1-1; D remains ambiguous. This CDR3 contains 13 residues. V shed 4 bases and J shed 1 base, with 7 bases lying between them. From germline, CDR1 is MDHEN and CDR2 SYDVKM. The CDR3 is CASSSEKNTEAFF. CDR3 bases: TGTGCCAGCAGTTCTGAGAAGAACACTGAAGCTTTCTTT. Complete variable domain (other parts from reference TRBV28 and TRBJ1-1): DVKVTQSSRYLVKRTGEKVFLECVQDMDHENMFWYRQDPGLGLRLIYFSYDVKMKEKGDIPEGYSVSREKKERFSLILESASTNQTSMYLCASSSEKNTEAFFGQGTRLTVV.

This clone was detected only a few times. This chain uses TRBV5-1 with TRBJ2-3; 7 bases agree with TRBD2. This CDR3 spans 17 amino acids. Germline lookup yields CDR1 SGHRS and CDR2 YFSETQ. Trimming at V came to 4 bases and at J to 11 bases, leaving 22 bases not matched to a gene. The CDR3 protein is CASSPGGSASNLGGQYF. DNA of the CDR3: TGCGCCAGCAGCCCGGGGGGATCTGCTTCGAATTTGGGTGGGCAGTATTTT.

In its sample, this clone was seen once. The gene calls are TRBV5-1 and TRBJ2-1, with 8 bases that match TRBD1. CDR1 and CDR2 from the germline V gene are SGHRS and YFSETQ. With 4 bases clipped from V and 3 bases from J, the junction kept 6 bases outside the gene matches. The CDR3 totals 15 residues. The CDR3 nucleotides read TGCGCCAGCAGCCCGGACAGGGCCGGCTACAATGAGCAGTTCTTC. Protein product: CASSPDRAGYNEQFF. Full variable domain (missing parts from reference TRBV5-1 and TRBJ2-1): KAGVTQTPRYLIKTRGQQVTLSCSPISGHRSVSWYQQTPGQGLQFLFEYFSETQRNKGNFPGRFSGRQFSNSRSEMNVSTLELGDSALYLCASSPDRAGYNEQFFGPGTRLTVL.

The chain joins TRBV7-2 to TRBJ2-7; D is undetermined. V was cut by 2 bases and J by 2 bases, with 7 bases left in between. The CDR3 is 13 amino acids. Per germline, CDR1 SGHTA and CDR2 FQGNSA. This CDR3 reads CASSLRGTYEQYF. The CDR3 bases are TGTGCCAGCAGCTTACGAGGTACCTACGAGCAGTACTTC.

This chain connects TRBV6-5 to TRBJ1-4; possible D gene TRBD1, 5 bases. This CDR3 comprises 15 residues. Germline CDR1 is MNHEY and CDR2 is SVGAGI. Trimming stripped 2 bases from V and 7 bases from J, with 14 bases between. CDR3 nucleotide sequence: TGTGCCAGCAGTTACCTCCCAGGGAGGGTTGAAAAACTGTTTTTT. It is translated as CASSYLPGRVEKLFF.

The chain uses TRBV11-3 and TRBJ1-1; D gene uncertain. The CDR3 loop spans 13 amino acids. V lost 5 bases, J lost 7 bases, and 14 bases lay in between. Germline V CDR1 and CDR2: SGHNT, YENEEA. Here the CDR3 reads CASSSRYRNEAFF. As DNA, the CDR3 is TGTGCCAGCAGCAGCAGGTACCGAAATGAAGCTTTCTTT.

This chain connects TRBV7-3 to TRBJ2-2, with D perhaps TRBD1 (5 bases). Germline V lookup: CDR1 SGHTA, CDR2 FQGTGA. The CDR3 spans 15 residues. Trimming removed 1 base at V and 5 bases at J, with 11 bases between. The CDR3 loop is CASSLIGVGTGELFF. In DNA, the CDR3 is TGTGCCAGCAGCTTAATAGGGGTCGGGACCGGGGAGCTGTTTTTT.

The chain couples TRBV12-5 to TRBJ1-1; 7 bases line up with TRBD1. CDR3 length: 16 residues. V dropped 0 bases and J dropped 4; count of bases not matched to a gene: 8. Germline-derived CDR1 and CDR2 are LGHNT and FRNRAP. The CDR3 here is CASGLVLDRLVTEAFF. The CDR3 region has the DNA TGTGCTAGTGGTTTGGTACTGGACAGGTTGGTCACTGAAGCTTTCTTT.

The V and J genes are TRBV12-5 and TRBJ1-2, with 8 bases identical to TRBD1. The germline CDR1 and CDR2 sequences are LGHNT and FRNRAP. Trimming took 3 bases from V and 4 from J; bases not matched to a gene: 1. CDR3 length equals 13 residues. CDR3 DNA sequence: TGTGCTAGTGGTTTTACAGGGGGCTATGGCTACACCTTC. Its translation: CASGFTGGYGYTF.

The chain has TRBV6-6 and TRBJ1-4; 11 nucleotides agree with TRBD1. Germline lookup yields CDR1 MNHNY and CDR2 SVGAGI (reference sequence). The CDR3 consists of 15 residues. V was pared by 8 bases and J by 7 bases, with 9 bases of the junction left unmatched. The CDR3 here is CASRITGTGGEKLFF. In DNA form, the CDR3 reads TGTGCCAGCCGCATAACCGGGACAGGGGGTGAAAAACTGTTTTTT.

V gene TRBV4-2 combines with J gene TRBJ1-1; TRBD1 matches at 9 bases. The V gene's germline CDR1 is LGHNA and CDR2 YNFKEQ. The CDR3 sequence is 19 residues long. Losses at the gene ends were 4 bases for V and 3 bases for J; bases not matched to a gene: 18. DNA of the CDR3: TGTGCCAGCAGCCGCGACAGGGGGTTTGGGGACGTGGGTGACACTGAAGCTTTCTTT. Translation: CASSRDRGFGDVGDTEAFF.

The chain links TRBV5-1 to TRBJ1-2; 10 nucleotides match TRBD1. Germline V gives CDR1 SGHRS, CDR2 YFSETQ. The CDR3 sequence is 17 residues long. The V segment lost 3 bases and the J segment 8 bases; nucleotides outside the gene matches: 16. The CDR3 is CASSWSPGGTGAPGYTF. Written as DNA, the CDR3 is TGCGCCAGCAGCTGGAGCCCGGGAGGGACAGGGGCTCCAGGCTACACCTTC. Based on the CDR3 plus reference TRBV5-1 and TRBJ1-2, the full variable domain is KAGVTQTPRYLIKTRGQQVTLSCSPISGHRSVSWYQQTPGQGLQFLFEYFSETQRNKGNFPGRFSGRQFSNSRSEMNVSTLELGDSALYLCASSWSPGGTGAPGYTFGSGTRLTVV.

The V gene is TRBV30, the J gene TRBJ2-4; D may be TRBD2 (6 bases). Between the trimmed V and J ends, which lost 0 bases and 6 bases, there was a span of 9 bases. Germline lookup yields CDR1 GTSNPN and CDR2 SVGIG (reference sequence). The CDR3 spans 13 residues. CDR3 DNA sequence: TGTGCCTGGAGTGTAGGAGGGGCAAACATTCAGTACTTC. Its protein product is CAWSVGGANIQYF.

In nucleotides, the CDR3 is TGTGCCAGCAGCCAAGAGCTTCTAGCGGCAAGCACAGATACGCAGTATTTT. Its translation: CASSQELLAASTDTQYF. This chain uses TRBV4-2 with TRBJ2-3; 7 bases line up with TRBD2. V was clipped by 0 bases and J by 0 bases; unmatched bases: 6. The CDR3 is 17 residues long. Germline V gene sequence: CDR1 LGHNA, CDR2 YNFKEQ.

This chain links TRBV6-1 with TRBJ2-3, with 7 bases aligning to TRBD1. There are 15 residues in the CDR3. V lost 2 bases, J lost 4 bases, and 6 bases stayed unmatched. Per germline, CDR1 MNHNS and CDR2 SASEGT. The chain's CDR3 is CASSERQGEADTQYF. DNA for the CDR3: TGTGCCAGCAGTGAACGACAGGGAGAAGCAGATACGCAGTATTTT.

This chain uses TRBV29-1 with TRBJ1-3; D unresolved. The V end was cut by 5 bases, the J end by 4 bases, with 6 bases between. The CDR3 length is 11 residues. Germline loops: CDR1 SQVTM, CDR2 ANQGSEA. CDR3 DNA sequence: TGCAGCGTTTTCAGGGGAAACACCATATATTTT. This sequence encodes CSVFRGNTIYF.

This chain joins TRBV7-2 and TRBJ2-2; TRBD1 might be the D (7 bases). The CDR3 consists of 17 residues. Between the trimmed V and J ends, which lost 1 base and 3 bases, there was a span of 15 bases. Germline V gene sequence: CDR1 SGHTA, CDR2 FQGNSA. The CDR3 coding sequence is TGTGCCAGCAGCTTAGAACAGGGGAGGCTGTACACCGGGGAGCTGTTTTTT. Translation: CASSLEQGRLYTGELFF.

The chain combines TRBV4-1 with TRBJ1-5; 10 bases agree with TRBD1. With 2 bases clipped from V and 5 bases from J, the junction kept 6 bases outside the gene matches. This CDR3 has 16 amino acids. Germline assignment: CDR1 MGHRA and CDR2 YSYEKL. The CDR3 region is CASSQRGQGIHQPQHF. The DNA for the CDR3 is TGCGCCAGCAGCCAAAGGGGACAGGGGATACATCAGCCCCAGCATTTT.

The chain employs TRBV11-3 and TRBJ1-1; TRBD1 matches at 8 bases. V dropped 2 bases and J dropped 7; count of bases not matched to a gene: 6. The length of the CDR3 is 14 residues. The germline V gene encodes CDR1 SGHNT and CDR2 YENEEA. The CDR3 spells CASSLRQGAYEAFF. CDR3 sequence (DNA): TGTGCCAGCAGCTTACGTCAGGGGGCCTATGAAGCTTTCTTT.

V usage is TRBV27 and J usage is TRBJ1-2; no definite D call. Per germline, CDR1 MNHEY and CDR2 SMNVEV (reference sequence). The CDR3 runs 13 residues. The V end lost 3 bases, the J end lost 4 bases, and 9 bases lay between the germline ends. The chain's CDR3 is CASSLGRSYGYTF. For the CDR3, the DNA is TGTGCCAGCAGTTTGGGCAGATCCTATGGCTACACCTTC.

The table lists this clone with a few counts. J is TRBJ2-6 and V is TRBV5-1; TRBD2 matches 13 bases. This CDR3 comprises 18 residues. V lost 3 bases and J lost 4; bases outside the gene matches: 7. The germline CDR1 and CDR2 sequences are SGHRS and YFSETQ. CDR3 in DNA: TGCGCCAGCAGCTCAACTAGCGGGAGGGCCCCCGGGGCCAACGTCCTGACTTTC. This codes for CASSSTSGRAPGANVLTF.

The chain employs TRBV19 and TRBJ2-1; perhaps TRBD1 as D (5 bases). The V end was cut by 4 bases, the J end by 9 bases, with 10 bases between. The germline CDR1 and CDR2 sequences are LNHDA and SQIVND (reference sequence). The CDR3 runs to 12 residues. Here the CDR3 reads CASSKGQGEQFF. The CDR3, as DNA: TGTGCCAGTAGTAAGGGGCAAGGTGAGCAGTTCTTC.

The genes are TRBV9 and TRBJ2-1, with a tentative D call TRBD1 (5 bases). This CDR3 is built from 17 residues. The germline V gene encodes CDR1 SGDLS and CDR2 YYNGEE. Deletions cut 3 bases from V and 1 base from J, with 17 bases between. The CDR3 region is CASSAPHQGPSYNEQFF. The DNA of the CDR3 is TGTGCCAGCAGCGCCCCACATCAGGGTCCTTCCTACAATGAGCAGTTCTTC.

The chain couples TRBV5-8 to TRBJ1-5; weak D call: TRBD1 (5 bases). Trimming took off 2 bases at V and 6 bases at J, with 21 bases between the two ends. Germline assignment: CDR1 SGHTS and CDR2 YDEGEE. The CDR3 has 17 amino acids. CDR3 bases: TGTGCCAGCAGCTTCGACCTCACCCCGCGGGGCGGTCAGCCCCAGCATTTT. Amino acid sequence: CASSFDLTPRGGQPQHF.

This chain joins TRBV2 and TRBJ1-2, with TRBD1 identical over 7 bases. CDR3 length: 15 amino acids. Germline trimming cut 0 bases from V and 6 bases from J; bases unmatched to any gene: 7. Germline V gene sequence: CDR1 SNHLY, CDR2 FYNNEI. CDR3 nucleotides: TGTGCCAGCAGTGAAGCCCCCGACAGGGAGGATGGCTACACCTTC. The encoded protein is CASSEAPDREDGYTF.

The count of this clone is one. The chain uses TRBV19 and TRBJ1-3; no clear D. V lost 9 bases, J lost 0 bases, and 15 bases lay in between. This CDR3 has 15 amino acids. Germline V CDR1 and CDR2: LNHDA, SQIVND (reference sequence). CDR3 coding DNA: TGTGCCAGCACGATTGGACTTATCTCTGGAAACACCATATATTTT. This encodes CASTIGLISGNTIYF. Full variable domain (missing parts from reference TRBV19 and TRBJ1-3): DGGITQSPKYLFRKEGQNVTLSCEQNLNHDAMYWYRQDPGQGLRLIYYSQIVNDFQKGDIAEGYSVSREKKESFPLTVTSAQKNPTAFYLCASTIGLISGNTIYFGEGSWLTVV.

The CDR3 loop is CASGRTGPNTEAFF. In DNA form, the CDR3 reads TGCGCCAGCGGACGGACAGGTCCGAACACTGAAGCTTTCTTT. The chain recombines TRBV5-1 with TRBJ1-1, with TRBD1 matching 7 bases. V shed 7 bases, J shed 1 base, and the junction held 7 bases outside the gene matches. Germline V gene data show CDR1 as SGHRS and CDR2 as YFSETQ. CDR3 length equals 14 residues.

The chain uses TRBV4-1 and TRBJ1-2, with D perhaps TRBD1 (5 bases). V was cut by 4 bases and J by 4 bases, with 13 bases left in between. This CDR3 region has 14 residues. Germline CDR1 is MGHRA and CDR2 is YSYEKL. The CDR3 loop is CASSRMGGPYGYTF. CDR3 nucleotides: TGCGCCAGCAGCCGCATGGGGGGTCCCTATGGCTACACCTTC.

This chain uses TRBV27 with TRBJ2-7, with D possibly matching TRBD1 (6 bases). V was pared by 2 bases and J by 4 bases, with 12 bases between. Germline CDR1 MNHEY, CDR2 SMNVEV (reference sequence). The CDR3 consists of 14 residues. CDR3: CASSLTWTAYEQYF. The DNA of the CDR3 is TGTGCCAGCAGTTTAACGTGGACAGCTTACGAGCAGTACTTC.

This sequence joins TRBV5-1 and TRBJ1-4; D remains unclear. The CDR3 has 13 amino acids. Germline loops: CDR1 SGHRS, CDR2 YFSETQ. Trimming took off 4 bases at V and 3 bases at J, with 7 bases between the two ends. This CDR3 is CASSPGPNEKLFF. The CDR3 DNA reads as TGCGCCAGCAGCCCTGGGCCTAATGAAAAACTGTTTTTT.

The genes are TRBV6-5 and TRBJ1-3, with D tentatively TRBD1 (6 bases). CDR3 length: 14 residues. Between the trimmed V and J ends, which lost 7 bases and 2 bases, there was a span of 12 bases. Germline CDR1 MNHEY, CDR2 SVGAGI. CDR3 DNA: TGTGCCAGCACCCCCGGACAGACTGGAAACACCATATATTTT. Its translation: CASTPGQTGNTIYF.